The 18 T cell receptor beta chains below all came from one sample that was sequenced in a study of blood T cell repertoires in COVID-19. Repertoires were generated with immunoSEQ multiplex PCR, while TCRdb's copy carries only in-frame clones and drops some. The repertoire consists of about 130,000 clones, with almost 80% occurring once and the leading ten covering approximately 10%. Sequenced: peripheral blood. These receptors were taken from a man aged 60 to 69 who had recovered from COVID-19.

The chain carries TRBV5-1 and TRBJ2-3; 10 bases line up with TRBD2. This CDR3 has 18 residues. Germline assignment: CDR1 SGHRS and CDR2 YFSETQ. V lost 0 bases and J lost 2; bases outside the gene matches: 9. The CDR3 sequence is CASSLAPQRGGPTDTQYF. The CDR3 nucleotides read TGCGCCAGCAGCTTGGCCCCCCAGCGGGGGGGCCCCACAGATACGCAGTATTTT.

This chain connects TRBV6-2 or TRBV6-3 to TRBJ1-2; D possibly corresponds to TRBD1 (5 bases). Germline V CDR1 and CDR2: MNHEY, SVGEGT. The V gene lost 4 bases and the J gene lost 8 bases, with 17 bases spanning the gap. The CDR3 has 14 residues. CDR3 bases: TGTGCCAGCAGTTCCTTGGGGAGGGGAAGCGGCTACACCTTC. It codes for CASSSLGRGSGYTF.

The chain uses TRBV4-2 and TRBJ1-1, with D possibly TRBD1 on 5 matching bases. CDR3 length equals 15 residues. V was pared by 0 bases and J by 11 bases, with 19 bases between. The V gene's germline CDR1 is LGHNA and CDR2 YNFKEQ. The CDR3 is CASSQESGLSSRAFF. Written as DNA, the CDR3 is TGTGCCAGCAGCCAAGAGTCAGGGCTTAGCTCGAGGGCTTTCTTT.

The chain joins TRBV6-2 or TRBV6-3 to TRBJ1-1; 8 nucleotides line up with TRBD1. Germline V gene data show CDR1 as MNHEY and CDR2 as SVGEGT. V was clipped by 2 bases and J by 4 bases; unmatched bases: 6. The CDR3 spans 15 residues. CDR3 coding DNA: TGTGCCAGCAGTTACCCAAGGACAGGGAGCACTGAAGCTTTCTTT. Residues: CASSYPRTGSTEAFF.

The V and J genes are TRBV9 and TRBJ2-2; the D gene is possibly TRBD1 (6 bases). The V end was cut by 5 bases, the J end by 2 bases, with 10 bases between. This CDR3 has 14 residues. Looked up from germline, CDR1 is SGDLS and CDR2 is YYNGEE. Written as DNA, the CDR3 is TGTGCCAGCAGAGAACAGGGAAACACCGGGGAGCTGTTTTTT. It encodes CASREQGNTGELFF.

CDR3 sequence: CASRRPGAFYEQYF. The CDR3, as DNA: TGTGCCAGCCGCCGGCCAGGGGCCTTCTACGAGCAGTACTTC. The chain has TRBV28 and TRBJ2-7; the D gene is possibly TRBD1 (6 bases). Germline V lookup: CDR1 MDHEN, CDR2 SYDVKM. This CDR3 region has 14 residues. The ends were cut back, 8 bases at V and 3 bases at J, with 17 bases in the middle.

This chain connects TRBV25-1 to TRBJ2-7; 9 nucleotides align to TRBD1. CDR3 length: 14 residues. Germline CDR1 and CDR2: MGHDK and SYGVNS. V was pared by 3 bases and J by 3 bases, with 3 bases of the junction left unmatched. CDR3 in amino acids: CASSDTGGLYEQYF. In DNA, the CDR3 is TGTGCCAGCAGTGATACAGGGGGCCTCTACGAGCAGTACTTC.

The chain combines TRBV7-2 with TRBJ2-1; weak D call: TRBD2 (5 bases). V dropped 1 base and J dropped 10 bases, with 14 bases sitting between them. CDR1 and CDR2 from the germline V gene are SGHTA and FQGNSA. The CDR3 loop spans 14 amino acids. This CDR3 is CASSLVAGRIEQFF. CDR3 nucleotides: TGTGCCAGCAGCTTAGTGGCGGGCCGGATAGAGCAGTTCTTC. Together with reference TRBV7-2 and TRBJ2-1, the CDR3 gives the full variable domain: GAGVSQSPSNKVTEKGKDVELRCDPISGHTALYWYRQSLGQGLEFLIYFQGNSAPDKSGLPSDRFSAERTGGSVSTLTIQRTQQEDSAVYLCASSLVAGRIEQFFGPGTRLTVL.

The CDR3 loop is CASSADREKPWDTEAFF. In DNA, the CDR3 is TGTGCCAGCAGTGCGGACAGGGAAAAACCCTGGGACACTGAAGCTTTCTTT. The rearrangement joins TRBV28 to TRBJ1-1, with 8 bases identical to TRBD1. CDR3 length equals 17 residues. Unmatched junction bases numbered 14, after V lost 5 bases and J lost 3 bases. The germline V gene encodes CDR1 MDHEN and CDR2 SYDVKM.

The V and J genes are TRBV29-1 and TRBJ1-6, with D maybe TRBD1 (6 bases). Germline lookup yields CDR1 SQVTM and CDR2 ANQGSEA. CDR3 length: 13 residues. Trimming left V 6 bases short and J 7 bases short, with 13 bases between. CDR3 sequence (DNA): TGCAGCGTCCTGGTGACAGGAAATTCACCCCTCCACTTT. Translation gives CSVLVTGNSPLHF. The variable domain in full, completed from reference TRBV29-1 and TRBJ1-6, reads SAVISQKPSRDICQRGTSLTIQCQVDSQVTMMFWYRQQPGQSLTLIATANQGSEATYESGFVIDKFPISRPNLTFSTLTVSNMSPEDSSIYLCSVLVTGNSPLHFGNGTRLTVT.

This clone was found once. The V gene is TRBV7-2, the J gene TRBJ1-5; D ambiguous. Germline V lookup: CDR1 SGHTA, CDR2 FQGNSA. Trimming cost V 2 bases and J 6 bases, with 11 bases left between them. There are 14 residues in the CDR3. The DNA for the CDR3 is TGTGCCAGCAGCTTAACCGAGGGCAGTCAGCCCCAGCATTTT. It encodes CASSLTEGSQPQHF.

The chain joins TRBV27 to TRBJ1-1, with D possibly being TRBD1 (5 bases). CDR3 length equals 13 residues. Per germline, CDR1 MNHEY and CDR2 SMNVEV (reference sequence). V lost 7 bases, J lost 7 bases, and 16 bases lay in between. In nucleotides, the CDR3 is TGTGCCAGCACCTCCGGAGCGGGGGTTGAAGCTTTCTTT. As protein: CASTSGAGVEAFF.

The rearrangement joins TRBV6-5 to TRBJ2-7; 7 nucleotides agree with TRBD1. Losses at the gene ends were 6 bases for V and 2 bases for J; bases not matched to a gene: 7. CDR1 MNHEY and CDR2 SVGAGI come from the germline V gene. The CDR3 spans 14 residues. The CDR3 coding sequence is TGTGCCAGCAGCCCGACAGGGTTTGCCTACGAGCAGTACTTC. It yields the protein CASSPTGFAYEQYF.

The chain carries TRBV5-4 and TRBJ1-4, with 7 positions matching TRBD1. The CDR3 extends over 14 amino acids. V was clipped by 4 bases and J by 6 bases; unmatched bases: 6. Germline CDR1 and CDR2: SGHNT and YYREEE (reference sequence). The chain's CDR3 is CASSAGQWDEKLFF. The CDR3 DNA sequence: TGTGCCAGCAGCGCGGGACAGTGGGATGAAAAACTGTTTTTT.

The V gene is TRBV10-3, the J gene TRBJ2-2; 11 bases are shared with TRBD1. Trimming at V came to 0 bases and at J to 5 bases, leaving 2 bases not matched to a gene. From germline, CDR1 is ENHRY and CDR2 SYGVKD. This CDR3 region has 16 residues. The CDR3, as DNA: TGTGCCATCAGTGAGTCCGGACAGGGGGCAACCGGGGAGCTGTTTTTT. Translating gives CAISESGQGATGELFF.

The chain joins TRBV3-1 (or the pseudogene TRBV3-2) to TRBJ2-7; tentative D call: TRBD2 (6 bases). This CDR3 region has 14 residues. Trimming stripped 0 bases from V and 7 bases from J, with 13 bases between. Germline lookup yields CDR1 LGHDT and CDR2 YNNKEL (reference sequence). CDR3 loop: CASSQESSAGEQYF. The DNA for the CDR3 is TGTGCCAGCAGCCAAGAGTCGTCGGCGGGGGAGCAGTACTTC.

The rearrangement joins TRBV12-5 to TRBJ2-1, with TRBD2 matching over 11 bases. Germline trimming cut 2 bases from V and 5 bases from J; bases unmatched to any gene: 8. CDR3 size: 17 residues. CDR1 LGHNT and CDR2 FRNRAP come from the germline V gene. CDR3 DNA sequence: TGTGCTAGTGGTTTGATGACTAGCGGGGTGAATCACAATGAGCAGTTCTTC. Translated: CASGLMTSGVNHNEQFF.

The genes are TRBV19 and TRBJ1-6; 9 nucleotides match TRBD1. V was pared by 7 bases and J by 7 bases, with 2 bases of the junction left unmatched. The CDR3 runs to 13 residues. Looked up from germline, CDR1 is LNHDA and CDR2 is SQIVND (reference sequence). CDR3 amino acids: CASKGTGNSPLHF. Here the CDR3 DNA reads TGTGCCAGTAAAGGGACAGGGAATTCACCCCTCCACTTT.